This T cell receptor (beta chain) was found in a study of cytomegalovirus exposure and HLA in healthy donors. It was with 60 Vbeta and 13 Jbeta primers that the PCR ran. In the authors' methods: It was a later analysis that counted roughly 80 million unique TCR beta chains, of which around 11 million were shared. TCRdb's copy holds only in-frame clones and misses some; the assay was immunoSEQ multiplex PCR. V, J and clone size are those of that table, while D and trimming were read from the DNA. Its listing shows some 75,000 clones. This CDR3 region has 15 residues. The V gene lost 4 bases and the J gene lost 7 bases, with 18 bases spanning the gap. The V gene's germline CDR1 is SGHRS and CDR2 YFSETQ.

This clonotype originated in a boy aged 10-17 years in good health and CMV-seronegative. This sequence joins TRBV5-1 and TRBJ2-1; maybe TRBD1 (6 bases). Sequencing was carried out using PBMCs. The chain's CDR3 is CASSAAQGLGNEQFF. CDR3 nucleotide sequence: TGCGCCAGCAGCGCAGCACAGGGTCTGGGGAATGAGCAGTTCTTC.